These 19 T cell receptor beta chains share one sample of origin, sequenced in a study of T-cell reconstitution after alpha-beta-depleted transplantation in children. Unique molecular identifiers were incorporated during preparation of the TCRbeta library. TCRdb recomputed calls from the PCR reads with MiXCR, one row per CDR3 protein. The sample includes fewer than 550,000 distinct CDR3 sequences, about 10% of them seen just once. Sequenced material: PBMCs, taken before TCRalphabeta/CD19-depleted stem cell transplant. The origin of the receptors is a child aged 2 to 10 with inherited bone marrow failure, due to receive a stem cell transplant.

This clonotype was recorded many times. The rearrangement uses TRBV6-2 or TRBV6-3 and TRBJ2-7; tentative D call: TRBD1 (6 bases). In germline, CDR1 is MNHEY, CDR2 SVGEGT. This CDR3 is built from 15 residues. The V end was cut by 2 bases, the J end by 0 bases, with 11 bases between. In DNA, the CDR3 is TGTGCCAGCAGTTACGGGACACCCAGCTCCTACGAGCAGTACTTC. Translated: CASSYGTPSSYEQYF.

This clonotype was recorded at least ten times. The chain links TRBV29-1 to TRBJ2-1, with TRBD1 identical over 9 bases. Looked up from germline, CDR1 is SQVTM and CDR2 is ANQGSEA. Trimming removed 7 bases from V and 5 bases from J; junction bases left unmatched: 6. CDR3 length: 13 amino acids. The CDR3 is CSANRDRDNEQFF. CDR3 nucleotides: TGCAGCGCGAACCGGGACAGGGACAATGAGCAGTTCTTC.

The chain has TRBV7-6 and TRBJ2-1, with 10 bases fitting TRBD2. The junction had 3 bases not matched to a gene; V was cut back by 4 bases and J by 3 bases. This CDR3 spans 15 amino acids. Germline values: CDR1 SGHVS, CDR2 FNYEAQ. CDR3 loop: CASSSGLARYNEQFF. In DNA form, the CDR3 reads TGTGCCAGCAGCTCGGGACTAGCGCGCTACAATGAGCAGTTCTTC.

This clonotype was observed many times. This chain uses TRBV20-1 with TRBJ1-6; D gene ambiguous. CDR1 is DFQATT, CDR2 SNEGSKA, per germline (reference sequence). The CDR3 runs to 14 residues. The ends were cut back, 3 bases at V and 7 bases at J, with 13 bases in the middle. CDR3 amino acids: CSASRRQANSPLHF. The CDR3 DNA reads TGCAGTGCTAGCAGACGGCAGGCCAATTCACCCCTCCACTTT.

Concerning this clonotype itself: Possible read error: a much larger clone is one base away. This rearrangement joins TRBV20-1 to TRBJ2-1, with D unresolved. The CDR3 is 15 amino acids. V was trimmed by 1 base and J by 6 bases, leaving 16 bases between them. In germline, CDR1 is DFQATT, CDR2 SNEGSKA (reference sequence). The CDR3 nucleotides read TGCAGTGCTAGAGTAGTTGGTGACGATACCAATGAGCAGTTCTTC. Protein sequence: CSARVVGDDTNEQFF.

This clonotype came up many times. The rearrangement uses TRBV5-1 and TRBJ2-1; D unresolved. The germline V and J ends were trimmed by 4 bases and 0 bases, with 11 bases remaining between them. This CDR3 is built from 15 residues. Germline CDR1 and CDR2: SGHRS and YFSETQ. CDR3 in DNA: TGCGCCAGCAGCCATACCGATAGCTCCTACAATGAGCAGTTCTTC. It codes for CASSHTDSSYNEQFF.

Many counts were recorded for this clonotype. The V gene is TRBV12-3 or TRBV12-4, the J gene TRBJ1-5; 10 positions agree with TRBD1. With V trimmed by 5 bases and J by 8 bases, 9 bases remained unmatched. The CDR3 extends over 15 amino acids. In DNA form, the CDR3 reads TGTGCCAGCAGTGTCGGACAGGGGGGAAGAGAGCCCCAGCATTTT. Translated, it gives CASSVGQGGREPQHF.

At least ten counts were recorded for this clonotype. The V and J genes are TRBV27 and TRBJ2-6; 7 bases match TRBD1. J gave up 0 bases and V 0 bases, and 5 bases lay outside the gene matches. From germline, CDR1 is MNHEY and CDR2 SMNVEV (reference sequence). The CDR3 is made up of 18 amino acids. The CDR3 nucleotides are TGTGCCAGCAGTTTATCGCGGGCAGGGGGCTCTGGGGCCAACGTCCTGACTTTC. Its translation is CASSLSRAGGSGANVLTF.

This clonotype appeared many times. This chain uses TRBV15 with TRBJ1-1; D not certain. The CDR3 runs 13 residues. V was shortened by 0 bases and J by 6 bases, with 8 bases between the two germline ends. Germline V CDR1 and CDR2: LNHNV, YYDKDF (reference sequence). The CDR3 spells CATSRDTTSEAFF. The CDR3 DNA follows: TGTGCCACCAGCAGAGATACAACGTCTGAAGCTTTCTTT.

V is TRBV4-2 and J is TRBJ2-3, with TRBD2 matching 13 bases. Germline trimming cut 0 bases from V and 4 bases from J; bases unmatched to any gene: 4. The CDR3 spans 17 residues. In germline, CDR1 is LGHNA, CDR2 YNFKEQ. For the CDR3, the DNA is TGTGCCAGCAGCCAAGATGGACTAGCGGGAGAAGCAGATACGCAGTATTTT. Translated, it gives CASSQDGLAGEADTQYF.

This clonotype was counted at least ten times. V usage is TRBV7-2 and J usage is TRBJ2-3; D is ambiguous. The length of the CDR3 is 15 residues. The germline gives CDR1 SGHTA, CDR2 FQGNSA. V lost 1 base to trimming and J lost 1 base, with 9 bases between them. This chain's CDR3 is CASSLDWQGTDTQYF. Written as DNA, the CDR3 is TGTGCCAGCAGCTTAGACTGGCAGGGCACAGATACGCAGTATTTT.

This clonotype was seen repeatedly, ten times or more. The J gene is TRBJ1-2, the V gene TRBV27; 9 bases line up with TRBD1. From germline, CDR1 is MNHEY and CDR2 SMNVEV (reference sequence). This CDR3 contains 12 residues. The V and J ends lost 10 bases and 5 bases, in that order; junction bases with no gene match: 5. CDR3 in DNA: TGTGCCATCTGGGACAGGGCGTATGGCTACACCTTC. Its translation is CAIWDRAYGYTF.

This clonotype has a handful of counts. The CDR3 protein is CASSQEPLAGELFF. In DNA, the CDR3 is TGCGCCAGCAGCCAAGAACCCCTTGCCGGGGAGCTGTTTTTT. This rearrangement joins TRBV4-3 to TRBJ2-2, with no clear D. V was cut by 0 bases and J by 6 bases, with 8 bases left in between. The length of the CDR3 is 14 residues. In germline, CDR1 is LGHNA, CDR2 YSLEER.

This clonotype was observed many times. V is TRBV4-3 and J is TRBJ2-7; a possible D gene is TRBD2 (5 bases). With 2 bases removed from V and 2 bases from J, the gap between germline ends came to 13 bases. There are 15 residues in the CDR3. Germline-derived CDR1 and CDR2 are LGHNA and YSLEER. CDR3 nucleotide sequence: TGCGCCAGCAGCCAATTGTTAGCGCCTACCTACGAGCAGTACTTC. Residues: CASSQLLAPTYEQYF.

There are many counts of this clonotype. This sequence joins TRBV5-1 and TRBJ2-2, with D perhaps matching TRBD1 (5 bases). The germline gives CDR1 SGHRS, CDR2 YFSETQ. This CDR3 contains 15 residues. V was pared by 4 bases and J by 6 bases, with 16 bases between. CDR3 sequence (DNA): TGCGCCAGCAGCCCTCAGGGATACGTCCCCGGGGAGCTGTTTTTT. It specifies CASSPQGYVPGELFF.

This clonotype came up many times. In DNA, the CDR3 is TGCAGCGTCACTGAAGCGGGAGTGTTATCCGGGGAGCTGTTTTTT. It yields the protein CSVTEAGVLSGELFF. The chain carries TRBV29-1 and TRBJ2-2, with 8 bases matching TRBD2. The V segment lost 6 bases and the J segment 6 bases; nucleotides outside the gene matches: 12. In germline, CDR1 is SQVTM, CDR2 ANQGSEA. CDR3 length: 15 residues.

This clonotype was seen repeatedly, ten times or more. The chain employs TRBV4-3 and TRBJ2-5, with 10 bases aligning to TRBD2. Per the germline V gene, CDR1 is LGHNA and CDR2 is YSLEER. This CDR3 comprises 16 residues. With V trimmed by 4 bases and J by 1 base, 6 bases remained unmatched. The CDR3 is CASSPYIAGGQETQYF. In DNA, the CDR3 is TGCGCCAGCAGCCCCTATATAGCGGGAGGCCAAGAGACCCAGTACTTC.

This clonotype has a handful of counts. This sequence joins TRBV7-9 and TRBJ2-7, with D tentatively TRBD1 (5 bases). V was trimmed by 1 base and J by 5 bases, leaving 12 bases between them. This CDR3 spans 14 amino acids. CDR1 is SEHNR, CDR2 FQNEAQ, per germline (reference sequence). CDR3 in amino acids: CASSLVRQPHEQYF. CDR3 sequence (DNA): TGTGCCAGCAGCTTAGTTAGACAGCCCCACGAGCAGTACTTC.

This clonotype was seen at least ten times. The CDR3 region is CSVEYNEQFF. The CDR3 DNA is TGCAGCGTGGAATACAATGAGCAGTTCTTC. The chain joins TRBV29-1 to TRBJ2-1; D is unclear. CDR1 is SQVTM, CDR2 ANQGSEA, per germline. V lost 6 bases, J lost 4 bases, and 4 bases lay in between. The length of the CDR3 is 10 residues.